What follows are 5 T cell receptor beta chains derived from one specimen sequenced in a study of T cell repertoires in cytomegalovirus infection. MiXCR, run by TCRdb on the reads, gives a single entry per CDR3 protein. Of just over 300,000 distinct CDR3 sequences listed, 17% are singletons. Sample: PBMCs. These receptors were collected from a human donor in good health (CMV status not recorded). Some clones in this sample may be carry-over from other donors' samples.

The sample holds a few counts of this clonotype. The genes are TRBV12-3 or TRBV12-4 and TRBJ2-3; TRBD2 is a possible D gene (5 bases). Trimming cost V 5 bases and J 6 bases, with 15 bases left between them. The CDR3 is 14 amino acids. CDR3 DNA: TGTGCCAGCAGTGCCTACGGGATTGGGGATACGCAGTATTTT. Amino acid sequence: CASSAYGIGDTQYF.

This clonotype was picked up a small number of times. One end of the junction fails to match germline, which may point to a read error. The V and J genes are TRBV4-1 and TRBJ2-7, with TRBD2 matching 10 bases. Germline lookup yields CDR1 MGHRA and CDR2 YSYEKL. The CDR3 is made up of 15 amino acids. The CDR3: CASRQERGGLYEQYF. The DNA of the CDR3 is TGCGCCAGCAGACAAGAGCGGGGGGGCCTCTACGAGCAGTACTTC.

This clonotype appeared a few times. The genes are TRBV20-1 and TRBJ2-3, with 8 nucleotides matching TRBD2. The CDR3 runs 16 residues. Trimming removed 3 bases from V and 5 bases from J; junction bases left unmatched: 13. Germline CDR1 is DFQATT and CDR2 is SNEGSKA (reference sequence). CDR3 sequence reads: CSARPGGLVSGDTQYF. CDR3 DNA sequence: TGCAGTGCTAGGCCTGGGGGACTAGTTTCGGGAGATACGCAGTATTTT.

This chain connects TRBV12-3 or TRBV12-4 to TRBJ1-1; perhaps TRBD1 as D (6 bases). This CDR3 comprises 13 residues. V lost 7 bases and J lost 6, with 15 bases in between. CDR3 loop: CASTNTGIPEAFF. The CDR3 DNA sequence: TGTGCCAGCACCAACACAGGGATCCCTGAAGCTTTCTTT.

This clonotype was picked up many times. The chain employs TRBV20-1 and TRBJ2-7; 8 positions agree with TRBD2. After removal of 5 bases from V and 3 bases from J, the junction contained 6 bases not matched to a gene. The germline V gene has CDR1 DFQATT and CDR2 SNEGSKA (reference sequence). The CDR3 sequence is 13 residues long. The DNA of the CDR3 is TGCAGTGCTCCCGCGGGGGGTCTCTACGAGCAGTACTTC. Translating it yields CSAPAGGLYEQYF.